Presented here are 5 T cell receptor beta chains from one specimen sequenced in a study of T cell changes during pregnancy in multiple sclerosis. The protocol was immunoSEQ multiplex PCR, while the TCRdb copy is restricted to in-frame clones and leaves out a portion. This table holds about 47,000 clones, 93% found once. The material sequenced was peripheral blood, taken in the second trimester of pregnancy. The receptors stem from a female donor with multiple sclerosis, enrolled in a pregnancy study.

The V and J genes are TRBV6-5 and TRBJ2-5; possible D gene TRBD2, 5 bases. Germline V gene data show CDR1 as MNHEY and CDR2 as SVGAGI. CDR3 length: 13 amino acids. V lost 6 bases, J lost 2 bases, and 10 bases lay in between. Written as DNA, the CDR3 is TGTGCCAGCAGCTTCCGGGATCAAGAGACCCAGTACTTC. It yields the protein CASSFRDQETQYF.

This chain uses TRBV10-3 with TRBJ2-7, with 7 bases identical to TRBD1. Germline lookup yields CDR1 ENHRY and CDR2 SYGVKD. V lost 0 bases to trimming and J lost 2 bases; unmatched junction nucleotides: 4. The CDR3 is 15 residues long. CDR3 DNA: TGTGCCATCAGTGAGTCCGGGACAGCGACCTACGAGCAGTACTTC. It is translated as CAISESGTATYEQYF.

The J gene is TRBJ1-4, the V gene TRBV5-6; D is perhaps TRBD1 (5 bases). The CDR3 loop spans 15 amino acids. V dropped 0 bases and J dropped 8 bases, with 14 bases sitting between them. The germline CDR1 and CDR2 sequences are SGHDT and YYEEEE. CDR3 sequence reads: CASSLVVQGGEKLFF. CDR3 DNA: TGTGCCAGCAGCTTGGTGGTTCAGGGAGGCGAAAAACTGTTTTTT.

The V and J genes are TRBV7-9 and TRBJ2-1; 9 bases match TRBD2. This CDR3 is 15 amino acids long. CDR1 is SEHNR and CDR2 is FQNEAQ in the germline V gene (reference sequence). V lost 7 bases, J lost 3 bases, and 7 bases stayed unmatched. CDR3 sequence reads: CASTPRTSVYNEQFF. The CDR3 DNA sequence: TGTGCCAGCACCCCCCGGACTAGCGTCTACAATGAGCAGTTCTTC.

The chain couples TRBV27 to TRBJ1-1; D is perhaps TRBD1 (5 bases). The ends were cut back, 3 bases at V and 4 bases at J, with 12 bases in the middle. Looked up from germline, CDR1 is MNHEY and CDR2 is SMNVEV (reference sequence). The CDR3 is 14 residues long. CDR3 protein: CASSFRVGGTEAFF. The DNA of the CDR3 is TGTGCCAGCAGTTTCAGGGTTGGCGGCACTGAAGCTTTCTTT.